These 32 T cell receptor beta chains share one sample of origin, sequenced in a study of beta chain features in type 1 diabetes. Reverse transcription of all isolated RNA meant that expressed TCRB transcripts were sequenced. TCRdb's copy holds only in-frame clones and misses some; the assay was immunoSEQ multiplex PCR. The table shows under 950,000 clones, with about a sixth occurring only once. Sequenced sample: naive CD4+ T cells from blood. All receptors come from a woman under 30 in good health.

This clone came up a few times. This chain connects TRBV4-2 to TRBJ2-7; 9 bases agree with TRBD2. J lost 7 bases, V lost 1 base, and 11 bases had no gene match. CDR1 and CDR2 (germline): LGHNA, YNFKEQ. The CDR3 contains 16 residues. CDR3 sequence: CASSQGAGTSLLEQYF. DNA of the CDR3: TGTGCCAGCAGCCAAGGCGCCGGGACTAGCCTTCTTGAGCAGTACTTC.

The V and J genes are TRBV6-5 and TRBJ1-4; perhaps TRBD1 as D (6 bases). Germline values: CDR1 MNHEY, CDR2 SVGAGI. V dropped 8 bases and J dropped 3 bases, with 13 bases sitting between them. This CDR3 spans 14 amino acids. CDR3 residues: CASSQGRSNEKLFF. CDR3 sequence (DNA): TGTGCCAGCTCCCAGGGGCGATCTAATGAAAAACTGTTTTTT.

In nucleotides, the CDR3 is TGTGCCAGCAGCAAGAGCGGACCCTGGGCAGATACGCAGTATTTT. The encoded protein is CASSKSGPWADTQYF. The chain couples TRBV7-3 to TRBJ2-3, with D tentatively TRBD2 (5 bases). The CDR3 is made up of 15 amino acids. Germline CDR1 reads SGHTA; CDR2 reads FQGTGA. V was pared by 5 bases and J by 4 bases, with 16 bases between.

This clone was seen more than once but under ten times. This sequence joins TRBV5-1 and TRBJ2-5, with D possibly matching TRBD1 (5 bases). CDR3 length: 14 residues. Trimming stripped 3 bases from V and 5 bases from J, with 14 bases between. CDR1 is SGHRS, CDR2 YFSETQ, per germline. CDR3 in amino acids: CASSWGRNGETQYF. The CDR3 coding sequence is TGCGCCAGCAGCTGGGGCAGGAACGGGGAGACCCAGTACTTC.

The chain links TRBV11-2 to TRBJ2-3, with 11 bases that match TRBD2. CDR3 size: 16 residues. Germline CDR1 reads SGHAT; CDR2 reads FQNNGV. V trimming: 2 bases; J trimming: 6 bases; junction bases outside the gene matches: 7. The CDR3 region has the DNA TGTGCCAGCAGCTTAAGAACTAGCGGGAGTTGGGATACGCAGTATTTT. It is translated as CASSLRTSGSWDTQYF.

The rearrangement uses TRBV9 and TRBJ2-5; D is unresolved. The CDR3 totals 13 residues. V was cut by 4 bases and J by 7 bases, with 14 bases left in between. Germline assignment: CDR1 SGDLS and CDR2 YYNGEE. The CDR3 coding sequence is TGTGCCAGCAGCCCCCAACCCCTCGGGACCCAGTACTTC. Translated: CASSPQPLGTQYF. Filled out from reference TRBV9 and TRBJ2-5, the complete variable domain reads DSGVTQTPKHLITATGQRVTLRCSPRSGDLSVYWYQQSLDQGLQFLIQYYNGEERAKGNILERFSAQQFPDLHSELNLSSLELGDSALYFCASSPQPLGTQYFGPGTRLLVL.

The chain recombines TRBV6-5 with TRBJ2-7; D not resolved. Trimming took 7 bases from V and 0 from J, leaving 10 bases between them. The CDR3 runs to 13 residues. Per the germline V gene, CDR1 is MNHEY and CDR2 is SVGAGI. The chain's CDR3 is CASKSQDSYEQYF. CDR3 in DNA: TGTGCCAGCAAGTCCCAGGACTCCTACGAGCAGTACTTC.

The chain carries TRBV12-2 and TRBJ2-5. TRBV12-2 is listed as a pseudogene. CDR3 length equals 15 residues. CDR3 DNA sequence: TGTGCAAGGCGCTTAGATCAGCATCGAATGGAGACCCAGTACTTC. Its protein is CARRLDQHRMETQYF.

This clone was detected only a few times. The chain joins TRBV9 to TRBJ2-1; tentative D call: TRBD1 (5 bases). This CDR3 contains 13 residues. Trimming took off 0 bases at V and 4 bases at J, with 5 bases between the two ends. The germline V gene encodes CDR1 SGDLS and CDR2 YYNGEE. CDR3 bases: TGTGCCAGCAGCGTAGAGGGGTACAATGAGCAGTTCTTC. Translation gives CASSVEGYNEQFF.

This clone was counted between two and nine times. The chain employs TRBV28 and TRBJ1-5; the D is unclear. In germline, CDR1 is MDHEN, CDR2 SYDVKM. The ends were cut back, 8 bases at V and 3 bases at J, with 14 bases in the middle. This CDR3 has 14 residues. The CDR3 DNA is TGTGCCAGCCAGACGGCCGGGTACAATCAGCCCCAGCATTTT. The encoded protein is CASQTAGYNQPQHF.

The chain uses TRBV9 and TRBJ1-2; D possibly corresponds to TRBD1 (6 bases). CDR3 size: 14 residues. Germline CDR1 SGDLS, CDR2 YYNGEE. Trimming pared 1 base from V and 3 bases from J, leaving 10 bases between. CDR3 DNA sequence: TGTGCCAGCAGCGTATCGGGGGGCTACTATGGCTACACCTTC. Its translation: CASSVSGGYYGYTF.

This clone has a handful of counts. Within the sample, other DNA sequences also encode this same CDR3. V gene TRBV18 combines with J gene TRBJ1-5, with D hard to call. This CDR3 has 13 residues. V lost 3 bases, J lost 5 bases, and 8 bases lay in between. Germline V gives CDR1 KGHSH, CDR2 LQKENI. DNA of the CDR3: TGTGCCAGCTCACCTGGAAGCGATCAGCCCCAGCATTTT. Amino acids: CASSPGSDQPQHF.

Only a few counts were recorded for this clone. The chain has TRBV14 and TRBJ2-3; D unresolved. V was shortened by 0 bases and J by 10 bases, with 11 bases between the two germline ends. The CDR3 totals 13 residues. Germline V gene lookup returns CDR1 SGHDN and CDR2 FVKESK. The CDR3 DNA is TGTGCCAGCAGCCAAGATTTGAGTTCCCCGCAGTATTTT. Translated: CASSQDLSSPQYF.

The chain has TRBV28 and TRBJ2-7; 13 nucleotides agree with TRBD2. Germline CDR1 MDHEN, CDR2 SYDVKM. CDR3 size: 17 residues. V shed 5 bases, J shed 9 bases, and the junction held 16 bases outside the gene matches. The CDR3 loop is CASSPLGTSGVLTVQYF. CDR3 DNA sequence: TGTGCCAGCAGTCCCCTCGGGACTAGCGGGGTCCTTACGGTGCAGTACTTC.

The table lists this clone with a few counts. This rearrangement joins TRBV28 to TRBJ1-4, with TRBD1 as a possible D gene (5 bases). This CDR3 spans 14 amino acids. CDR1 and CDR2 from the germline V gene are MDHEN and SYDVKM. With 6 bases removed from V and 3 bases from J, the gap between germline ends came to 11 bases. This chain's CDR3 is CASRTAVSNEKLFF. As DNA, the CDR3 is TGTGCCAGCAGGACAGCAGTGTCTAATGAAAAACTGTTTTTT.

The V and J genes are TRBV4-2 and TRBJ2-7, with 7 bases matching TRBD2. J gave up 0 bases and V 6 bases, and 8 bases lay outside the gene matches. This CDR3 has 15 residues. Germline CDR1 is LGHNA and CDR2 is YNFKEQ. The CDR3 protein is CASRRTRSNSYEQYF. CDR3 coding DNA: TGTGCCAGCAGGCGGACTAGGAGTAACTCCTACGAGCAGTACTTC.

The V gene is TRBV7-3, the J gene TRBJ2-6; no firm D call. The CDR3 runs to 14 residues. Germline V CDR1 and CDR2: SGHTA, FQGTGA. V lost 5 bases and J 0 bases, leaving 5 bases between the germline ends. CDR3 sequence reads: CASSPLSGANVLTF. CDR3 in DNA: TGTGCCAGCAGCCCCCTCTCTGGGGCCAACGTCCTGACTTTC. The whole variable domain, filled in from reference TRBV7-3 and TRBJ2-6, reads GAGVSQTPSNKVTEKGKYVELRCDPISGHTALYWYRQSLGQGPEFLIYFQGTGAADDSGLPNDRFFAVRPEGSVSTLKIQRTERGDSAVYLCASSPLSGANVLTFGAGSRLTVL.

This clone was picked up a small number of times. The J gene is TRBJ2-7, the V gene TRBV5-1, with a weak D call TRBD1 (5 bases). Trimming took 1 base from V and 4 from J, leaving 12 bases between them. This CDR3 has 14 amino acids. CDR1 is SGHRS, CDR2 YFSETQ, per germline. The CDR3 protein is CASSLSGRDYEQYF. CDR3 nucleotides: TGCGCCAGCAGCTTGTCCGGCAGGGATTACGAGCAGTACTTC.

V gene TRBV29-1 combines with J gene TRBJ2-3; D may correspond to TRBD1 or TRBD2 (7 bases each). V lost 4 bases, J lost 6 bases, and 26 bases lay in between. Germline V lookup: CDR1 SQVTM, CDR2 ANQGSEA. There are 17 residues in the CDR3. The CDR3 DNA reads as TGCAGCGTTGGCAAGTGGGGGGGACAGACTTTCTTGGATACGCAGTATTTT. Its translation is CSVGKWGGQTFLDTQYF.

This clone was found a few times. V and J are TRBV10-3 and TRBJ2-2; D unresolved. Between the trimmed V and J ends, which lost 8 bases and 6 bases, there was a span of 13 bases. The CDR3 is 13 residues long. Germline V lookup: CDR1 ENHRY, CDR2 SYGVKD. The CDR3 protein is CAIGELSAGELFF. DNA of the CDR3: TGTGCCATCGGAGAGTTGTCTGCCGGGGAGCTGTTTTTT.

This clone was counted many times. CDR3 in amino acids: CASRPIGTGWAENIQYF. CDR3 bases: TGCGCCAGCAGACCTATCGGGACAGGGTGGGCCGAGAACATTCAGTACTTC. The chain uses TRBV23-1 and TRBJ2-4, with 9 bases aligning to TRBD1. TRBV23-1 is an ORF, with its function uncertain. The CDR3 spans 17 residues. The ends lost 6 bases at V and 7 bases at J; junction bases unmatched: 16.

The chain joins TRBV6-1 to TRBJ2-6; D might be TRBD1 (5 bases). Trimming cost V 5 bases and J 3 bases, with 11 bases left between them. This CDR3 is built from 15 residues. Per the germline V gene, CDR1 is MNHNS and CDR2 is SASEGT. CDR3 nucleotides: TGTGCCAGCAGTCACAGGCTCTTTGGGGCCAACGTCCTGACTTTC. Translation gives CASSHRLFGANVLTF.

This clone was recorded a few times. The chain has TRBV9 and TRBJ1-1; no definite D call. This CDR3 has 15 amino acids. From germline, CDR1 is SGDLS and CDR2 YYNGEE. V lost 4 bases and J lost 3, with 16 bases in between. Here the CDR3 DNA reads TGTGCCAGCAGCTCTACGTGGAGGGCCGACACTGAAGCTTTCTTT. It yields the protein CASSSTWRADTEAFF.

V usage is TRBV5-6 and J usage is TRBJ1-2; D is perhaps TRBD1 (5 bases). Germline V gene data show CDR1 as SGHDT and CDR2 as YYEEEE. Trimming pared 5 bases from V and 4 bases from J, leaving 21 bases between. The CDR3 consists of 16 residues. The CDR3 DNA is TGTGCCAGCAGTCCCTCGGGACCCGGACGCCTCTATGGCTACACCTTC. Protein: CASSPSGPGRLYGYTF.

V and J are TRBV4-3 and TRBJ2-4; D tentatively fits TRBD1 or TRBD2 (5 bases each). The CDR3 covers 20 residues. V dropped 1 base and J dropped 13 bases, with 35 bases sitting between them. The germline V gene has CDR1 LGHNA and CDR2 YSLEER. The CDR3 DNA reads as TGCGCCAGCAGCCAAGTAATCCCCCAGGGTATTGGGTCACCACTAGACCGACAGTACTTC. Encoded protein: CASSQVIPQGIGSPLDRQYF.

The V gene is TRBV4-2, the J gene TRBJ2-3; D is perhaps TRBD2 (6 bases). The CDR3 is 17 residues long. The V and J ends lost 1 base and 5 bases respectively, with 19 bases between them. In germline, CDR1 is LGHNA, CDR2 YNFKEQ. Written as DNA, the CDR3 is TGTGCCAGCAGCCAAGTAGCGGCCACGATGGGGGGAGATACGCAGTATTTT. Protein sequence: CASSQVAATMGGDTQYF.

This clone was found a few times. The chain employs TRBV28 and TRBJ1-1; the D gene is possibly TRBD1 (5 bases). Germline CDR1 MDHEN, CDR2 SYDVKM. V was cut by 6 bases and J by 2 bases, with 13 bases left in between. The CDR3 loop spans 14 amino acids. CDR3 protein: CASRNQGANTEAFF. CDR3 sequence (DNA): TGTGCCAGCAGAAATCAGGGAGCCAACACTGAAGCTTTCTTT.

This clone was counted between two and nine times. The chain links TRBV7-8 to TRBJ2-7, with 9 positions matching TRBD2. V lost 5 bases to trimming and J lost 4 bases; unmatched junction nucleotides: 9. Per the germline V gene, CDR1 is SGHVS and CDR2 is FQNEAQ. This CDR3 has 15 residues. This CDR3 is CASSLREGRGYEQYF. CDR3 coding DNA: TGTGCCAGCAGCCTGCGGGAGGGCCGGGGGTACGAGCAGTACTTC.

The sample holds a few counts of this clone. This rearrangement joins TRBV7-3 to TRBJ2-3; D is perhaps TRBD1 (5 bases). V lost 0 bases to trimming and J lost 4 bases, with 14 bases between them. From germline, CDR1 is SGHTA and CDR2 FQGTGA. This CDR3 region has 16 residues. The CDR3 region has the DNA TGTGCCAGCAGCTTAACCCCGAGTGGGGCCGCAGATACGCAGTATTTT. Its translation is CASSLTPSGAADTQYF.

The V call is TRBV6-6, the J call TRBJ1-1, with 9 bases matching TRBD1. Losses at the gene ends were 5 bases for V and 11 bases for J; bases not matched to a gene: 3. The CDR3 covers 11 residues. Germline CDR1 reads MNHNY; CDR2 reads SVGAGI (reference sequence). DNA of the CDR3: TGTGCCAGCAGTGACAGGGGGAAGGCTTTCTTT. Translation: CASSDRGKAFF.

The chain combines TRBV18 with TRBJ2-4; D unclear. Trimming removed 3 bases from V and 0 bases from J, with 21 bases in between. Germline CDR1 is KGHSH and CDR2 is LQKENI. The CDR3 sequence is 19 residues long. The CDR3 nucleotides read TGTGCCAGCTCACCGTGGAAGCCTGATCCCCCGATAGCCAAAAACATTCAGTACTTC. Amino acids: CASSPWKPDPPIAKNIQYF.

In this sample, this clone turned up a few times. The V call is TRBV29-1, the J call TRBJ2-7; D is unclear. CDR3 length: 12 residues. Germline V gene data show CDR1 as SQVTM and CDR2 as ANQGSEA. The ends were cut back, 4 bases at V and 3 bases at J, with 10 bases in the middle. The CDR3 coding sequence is TGCAGCGTTGCGCCGGATGACTACGAGCAGTACTTC. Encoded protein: CSVAPDDYEQYF.